A selection of T cell receptor beta chains follows, all from one sample in a study of blood T cell repertoires in COVID-19. Some clones are missing from TCRdb's copy, which holds only in-frame ones; the method was immunoSEQ multiplex PCR. Among under 250,000 clones, about 82% were seen once, and the ten largest hold over 9%. Sequencing input: peripheral blood. The receptors shown here come from a man aged 80 or over with acute or convalescent COVID-19. Each CDR3 is given with its conserved first and last residue. D genes are given only for firm matches. Some rows mark clone size as missing; the rest say once, few, many or name a class of expanded clone.

d_call	v_call	clone_size	j_call	cdr3_nt	cdr3_aa
-	TRBV5-1	-	TRBJ2-1	TGCGCCAGCAGCTTGGGGCAGACAAGCTCCTACAATGAGCAGTTCTTC	CASSLGQTSSYNEQFF
TRBD1	TRBV5-1	-	TRBJ2-2	TGCGCCAGCAGCTTACTACAGGGGGCAGGCACCGGGGAGCTGTTTTTT	CASSLLQGAGTGELFF
TRBD2	TRBV10-3	-	TRBJ2-1	TGTGCCATCAGTGAGCTTTCTAGCGGGGGATACAATGAGCAGTTCTTC	CAISELSSGGYNEQFF
TRBD1	TRBV28	few	TRBJ1-1	TGTGCCAGCAGGCAGGGGGTTCTCAGGAACGCTGAAGCTTTCTTT	CASRQGVLRNAEAFF
-	TRBV9	-	TRBJ1-6	TGTGCCAGCAGCCCCCGGGGAGGGGAAAATTCACCCCTCCACTTT	CASSPRGGENSPLHF
-	TRBV7-9	few	TRBJ1-1	TGTGCCAGCGTTGGGGCCGGGTGGGGTGAAGCTTTCTTT	CASVGAGWGEAFF
-	TRBV5-1	-	TRBJ1-4	TGCGCCAGCAGCCCGGACAATAATGAAAAACTGTTTTTT	CASSPDNNEKLFF
TRBD1	TRBV3-1/TRBV3-2	-	TRBJ1-2	TGTGCCAGCAGCCTCCCGGGACAGGGGTATGGCTACACCTTC	CASSLPGQGYGYTF
TRBD1	TRBV25-1	-	TRBJ2-5	TGTGCCAGCAGTGGAACACAGGGGGCTGGGGGGACCCAGTACTTC	CASSGTQGAGGTQYF
-	TRBV28	-	TRBJ2-1	TGTGCCAGCAGTTTACTCAGAAATGAGCAGTTCTTC	CASSLLRNEQFF
TRBD1	TRBV5-1	-	TRBJ1-1	TGCGCCAGCAGCCCCGGACAGGGCCTTGACGCTTTCTTT	CASSPGQGLDAFF
TRBD1	TRBV5-1	-	TRBJ2-2	TGCGCCAGCAGCTTAGGGACAGGGGGAAGCACCGGGGAGCTGTTTTTT	CASSLGTGGSTGELFF
TRBD1	TRBV18	few	TRBJ1-6	TGTGCCAGCTCACCACCGGGGACAGGCCTTTCACCCCTCCACTTT	CASSPPGTGLSPLHF
-	TRBV19	-	TRBJ2-3	TGTGCCAGTACGCCGTCGGGAGTAGCAGATACGCAGTATTTT	CASTPSGVADTQYF
-	TRBV7-9	few	TRBJ2-5	TGTGCCAGCAGCTTAGTCCGCCCGACAGAAGAGACCCAGTACTTC	CASSLVRPTEETQYF
-	TRBV5-6	-	TRBJ1-5	TGTGCCAGCAGTCGGGACACGCTAAGCAATCAGCCCCAGCATTTT	CASSRDTLSNQPQHF
-	TRBV19	once	TRBJ2-2	TGTGCCAGTACAACCAGCCAGGGTTTTACCGGGGAGCTGTTTTTT	CASTTSQGFTGELFF
-	TRBV3-1/TRBV3-2	-	TRBJ2-5	TGTGCCAGCAGCTTTGGACAGCAAGGAGAGACCCAGTACTTC	CASSFGQQGETQYF
-	TRBV11-2	-	TRBJ2-1	TGTGCCAGCAGCTGGGGCAGATACAATGAGCAGTTCTTC	CASSWGRYNEQFF
-	TRBV6-1	-	TRBJ2-2	TGTGCCAGCAGTGAAGTATTAGTGACGAACACCGGGGAGCTGTTTTTT	CASSEVLVTNTGELFF
TRBD1	TRBV2	-	TRBJ2-2	TGTGCCAGCAGTGAAAAACAGGGGTATGGCACCGGGGAGCTGTTTTTT	CASSEKQGYGTGELFF
-	TRBV4-2	-	TRBJ1-1	TGTGCCAGCAGCCAAGAGGGGGGGGCGAGCGCTGAAGCTTTCTTT	CASSQEGGASAEAFF
-	TRBV5-1	few	TRBJ2-7	TGCGCCAGCAGCTTGATAGGGGACTTGTCCTACGAGCAGTACTTC	CASSLIGDLSYEQYF
-	TRBV6-5	-	TRBJ2-1	TGTGCCAGCAGGAGGACAGGGAGGGTCAATGAGCAGTTCTTC	CASRRTGRVNEQFF
-	TRBV21-1	-	TRBJ1-4	TGTGCCAGCAGCAAAGGCGGTAGGGGACAGGGGTATGAAAAACTGTTTTTT	CASSKGGRGQGYEKLFF
-	TRBV5-1	-	TRBJ1-4	TGCGCCAGCAGCTTGGCGGCAGGGTTGAATGAAAAACTGTTTTTT	CASSLAAGLNEKLFF
TRBD1	TRBV19	few	TRBJ2-7	TGTGCCAGCCGGTCCGGGACAGGGGGTTACGAGCAGTACTTC	CASRSGTGGYEQYF
-	TRBV5-1	-	TRBJ2-3	TGCGCCAGCAGCTTGCGAGGACAGGGGATAGTACGGGGGGGTACAGATACGCAGTATTTT	CASSLRGQGIVRGGTDTQYF
-	TRBV9	-	TRBJ1-3	TGTGCCAGCAGCGTAGATTTCATCGGAGGCGACTCTGGAAACACCATATATTTT	CASSVDFIGGDSGNTIYF
-	TRBV29-1	-	TRBJ1-1	TGCAGCGTGAGCACTGAAGCTTTCTTT	CSVSTEAFF
-	TRBV3-1/TRBV3-2	-	TRBJ2-7	TGTGCCAGCAGCCAAGGGCTAGGAGCCTCCTACGAGCAGTACTTC	CASSQGLGASYEQYF
-	TRBV4-3	-	TRBJ1-6	TGCGCCAGCAGCCAAGCGTCCCCCCCGGGATCACCCCTCCACTTT	CASSQASPPGSPLHF
TRBD2	TRBV5-1	-	TRBJ2-5	TGCGCCAGCAGCTCAGGACTAGCGGGAGGTCTGGGAGAGACCCAGTACTTC	CASSSGLAGGLGETQYF
TRBD1	TRBV18	-	TRBJ1-2	TGTGCCAGCTCATCTCTATCCGGGACAGGGTATGGCTACACCTTC	CASSSLSGTGYGYTF
-	TRBV21-1	-	TRBJ1-5	TGTGCCAGCAGCACATTGGACAGGGGGAAGAATCAGCCCCAGCATTTT	CASSTLDRGKNQPQHF
TRBD1	TRBV5-1	-	TRBJ1-2	TGCGCCAGCAGCTTAAGGGACAGGGGCGACTATGGCTACACCTTC	CASSLRDRGDYGYTF
-	TRBV5-1	-	TRBJ1-6	TGCGCCAGCAGCTTAACAGGGTTTCAAAATTCACCCCTCCACTTT	CASSLTGFQNSPLHF
-	TRBV5-4	-	TRBJ2-3	TGTGCCAGCAGCTTTTCCAGGGAACGTACGCAGTATTTT	CASSFSRERTQYF
TRBD1	TRBV5-1	-	TRBJ2-1	TGCGCCAGCAGTTTCAAGATCGGGACAGGGGTCAATGAGCAGTTCTTC	CASSFKIGTGVNEQFF
-	TRBV7-9	-	TRBJ2-5	TGTGCCAGCAGCTTAGCGAGCCTAGCGGAGACCCAGTACTTC	CASSLASLAETQYF
TRBD2	TRBV9	-	TRBJ2-1	TGTGCCAGCAGCCTGGGGACTAGCGGGAGAAATGAGCAGTTCTTC	CASSLGTSGRNEQFF
-	TRBV6-6	-	TRBJ1-5	TGTGCCAGTCAGGCAAGCCACAATCAGCCCCAGCATTTT	CASQASHNQPQHF
TRBD1	TRBV6-5	-	TRBJ2-3	TGTGCCGGCCGACAGGGGGCTGTAGATACGCAGTATTTT	CAGRQGAVDTQYF
TRBD2	TRBV10-3	-	TRBJ2-1	TGTGCCATCAGTGATAGCGGGGGGGCAAATGAGCAGTTCTTC	CAISDSGGANEQFF
TRBD2	TRBV5-1	once	TRBJ2-3	TGCGCCAGCAGCTCCTCACCGGGACTAGCGGACACAGATACGCAGTATTTT	CASSSSPGLADTDTQYF
-	TRBV6-5	-	TRBJ1-5	TGTGCCAGCAGGCAGACAGGTCTCAATCAGCCCCAGCATTTT	CASRQTGLNQPQHF
-	TRBV3-1/TRBV3-2	-	TRBJ2-7	TGTGCCAGCAGCCAAATTCAGCGGGCCCTGGGGAGCGAGCAGTACTTC	CASSQIQRALGSEQYF
-	TRBV20-1	-	TRBJ2-5	TGCAGTGCCGAGGGGGAGGAGACCCAGTACTTC	CSAEGEETQYF
-	TRBV6-5	-	TRBJ1-6	TGTGCCAGCAGTTACCATAACAGACAGAATAATTCACCCCTCCACTTT	CASSYHNRQNNSPLHF
-	TRBV24-1	-	TRBJ2-2	TGTGCCACCAGTGATTTCAGGTCAGGAAACACCGGGGAGCTGTTTTTT	CATSDFRSGNTGELFF
TRBD1	TRBV19	-	TRBJ1-2	TGTGCCAGTCGACCGGGACAGGGGAATTCTGGCTACACCTTC	CASRPGQGNSGYTF
-	TRBV4-1	few	TRBJ2-2	TGCGCCAGCAGCCAAGAGGCGGGGGCGGTCACCGGGGAGCTGTTTTTT	CASSQEAGAVTGELFF
TRBD2	TRBV29-1	-	TRBJ2-3	TGCAGCGGGACTAGCGGGAGCACAGATACGCAGTATTTT	CSGTSGSTDTQYF
-	TRBV12-3/TRBV12-4	-	TRBJ2-7	TGTGCCAGCAGCCTTTACGAGCAGTACTTC	CASSLYEQYF